What follows are 23 T cell receptor beta chains derived from one specimen sequenced in a study of Ad26.COV2.S vaccination and SARS-CoV-2 variants. Documented treatment: about 20 received Ad26.COV2.S at low or high dose, single or two shots; a few received placebo; per-sample allocation not given. The samples were gathered on day 63 after the first injection of vaccine or placebo. TCRdb's table, derived via immunoSEQ multiplex PCR, lists solely in-frame clones and lacks some. The top ten hold around 6.4% of the sample, which has around 300,000 clones, about 87% seen once. The source material was peripheral blood, sampled in a trial of Ad26.COV2.S vaccine versus placebo. The receptors here all came from a person aged 18-60 years who received the Ad26.COV2.S COVID-19 vaccine or a placebo.

The chain combines TRBV7-9 with TRBJ1-1; D unclear. The CDR3 runs to 13 residues. Germline V gene data show CDR1 as SEHNR and CDR2 as FQNEAQ (reference sequence). Trimming removed 1 base from V and 8 bases from J, with 11 bases in between. The DNA for the CDR3 is TGTGCCAGCAGCTTAGATGCGGGGTCGGAAGCTTTCTTT. Amino acid sequence: CASSLDAGSEAFF.

As DNA, the CDR3 is TGTGCTAGCCGTCGCACCCGCAATCAGCCCCAGCATTTT. The encoded protein is CASRRTRNQPQHF. The chain is built from TRBV12-5 and TRBJ1-5; D gene uncertain. The CDR3 spans 13 residues. Germline CDR1 is LGHNT and CDR2 is FRNRAP. Trimming stripped 9 bases from V and 2 bases from J, with 11 bases between.

This clone is a singleton in its sample. This chain connects TRBV29-1 to TRBJ2-7, with D maybe TRBD1 (5 bases). Trimming removed 6 bases at V and 7 bases at J, with 13 bases between. The CDR3 is 11 amino acids. CDR1 is SQVTM, CDR2 ANQGSEA, per germline. The CDR3 sequence is CSVTTGREQYF. DNA for the CDR3: TGCAGCGTCACAACAGGCAGAGAGCAGTACTTC.

J is TRBJ2-3 and V is TRBV21-1; the table's D call of TRBD1 was not tested on the DNA. TRBV21-1 is reported as a pseudogene. The CDR3 has 14 amino acids. This CDR3 reads CASLQGSCTDTQYF. The CDR3 nucleotides are TGTGCCAGCCTACAGGGGTCGTGCACAGATACGCAGTATTTT.

The chain couples TRBV5-1 to TRBJ2-1; the D gene is possibly TRBD1 (7 bases). CDR1 SGHRS and CDR2 YFSETQ come from the germline V gene. This CDR3 has 16 amino acids. Trimming removed 0 bases at V and 6 bases at J, with 16 bases between. The CDR3 nucleotides are TGCGCCAGCAGCTTGGAGGTCCAGGGGGGTTTCAATGAGCAGTTCTTC. It yields the protein CASSLEVQGGFNEQFF.

V usage is TRBV5-4 and J usage is TRBJ1-2; D perhaps matches TRBD1 (6 bases). Germline V gene data show CDR1 as SGHNT and CDR2 as YYREEE (reference sequence). The germline V and J ends were trimmed by 4 bases and 4 bases, with 17 bases remaining between them. The CDR3 extends over 15 amino acids. The CDR3 is CASSANRELGYGYTF. For the CDR3, the DNA is TGTGCCAGCAGCGCAAACAGGGAGCTTGGCTATGGCTACACCTTC.

V gene TRBV19 combines with J gene TRBJ2-7; TRBD1 aligns across 7 bases. Germline trimming cut 6 bases from V and 1 base from J; bases unmatched to any gene: 15. Per the germline V gene, CDR1 is LNHDA and CDR2 is SQIVND (reference sequence). The CDR3 covers 17 residues. DNA of the CDR3: TGTGCCAGTAGCCGACTGACAGGGATCGGTTCGTCCTACGAGCAGTACTTC. Residues: CASSRLTGIGSSYEQYF.

This chain uses TRBV6-5 with TRBJ2-3, with TRBD2 as a possible D gene (6 bases). Germline-derived CDR1 and CDR2 are MNHEY and SVGAGI. V was cut by 4 bases and J by 2 bases, with 16 bases left in between. The CDR3 totals 16 residues. In nucleotides, the CDR3 is TGTGCCAGCAGTTCCGTGCCTGCGGGAATCACAGATACGCAGTATTTT. It specifies CASSSVPAGITDTQYF.

V is TRBV7-3 and J is TRBJ2-2; no clear D gene. The CDR3 runs 13 residues. Germline CDR1 SGHTA, CDR2 FQGTGA. The V and J ends lost 5 bases and 7 bases respectively, with 11 bases between them. DNA of the CDR3: TGTGCCAGCAGCCCCCCGGAAGTCGGGGAGCTGTTTTTT. It yields the protein CASSPPEVGELFF.

J is TRBJ1-5 and V is TRBV11-2; 7 nucleotides line up with TRBD1. The junction had 6 bases not matched to a gene; V was cut back by 3 bases and J by 4 bases. The CDR3 runs 15 residues. Germline CDR1 is SGHAT and CDR2 is FQNNGV. The CDR3 loop is CASSLDRLGNQPQHF. The DNA of the CDR3 is TGTGCCAGCAGCTTGGACAGGCTCGGGAATCAGCCCCAGCATTTT. Full variable domain (remainder filled in from reference TRBV11-2 and TRBJ1-5): EAGVAQSPRYKIIEKRQSVAFWCNPISGHATLYWYQQILGQGPKLLIQFQNNGVVDDSQLPKDRFSAERLKGVDSTLKIQPAKLEDSAVYLCASSLDRLGNQPQHFGDGTRLSIL.

This clone was seen a single time. This chain uses TRBV11-2 with TRBJ1-1, with 7 bases that match TRBD1. Germline trimming cut 3 bases from V and 6 bases from J; bases unmatched to any gene: 1. This CDR3 comprises 12 residues. Germline CDR1 SGHAT, CDR2 FQNNGV. CDR3 sequence reads: CASSFQGAEAFF. The CDR3 region has the DNA TGTGCCAGCAGCTTTCAGGGGGCTGAAGCTTTCTTT. The full variable domain, with the rest looked up from reference TRBV11-2 and TRBJ1-1, is EAGVAQSPRYKIIEKRQSVAFWCNPISGHATLYWYQQILGQGPKLLIQFQNNGVVDDSQLPKDRFSAERLKGVDSTLKIQPAKLEDSAVYLCASSFQGAEAFFGQGTRLTVV.

The chain recombines TRBV7-2 with TRBJ2-3; weak D call: TRBD1 (5 bases). Germline values: CDR1 SGHTA, CDR2 FQGNSA. This CDR3 contains 14 residues. Trimming cost V 4 bases and J 2 bases, with 10 bases left between them. The CDR3 here is CASSSQANTDTQYF. For the CDR3, the DNA is TGTGCCAGCAGCTCACAGGCGAACACAGATACGCAGTATTTT. Using reference TRBV7-2 and TRBJ2-3 for the parts outside the CDR3, the full variable domain is GAGVSQSPSNKVTEKGKDVELRCDPISGHTALYWYRQSLGQGLEFLIYFQGNSAPDKSGLPSDRFSAERTGGSVSTLTIQRTQQEDSAVYLCASSSQANTDTQYFGPGTRLTVL.

The chain employs TRBV6-2 or TRBV6-3 and TRBJ2-7; TRBD2 is a possible D gene (6 bases). Germline assignment: CDR1 MNHEY and CDR2 SVGEGT. The V end lost 4 bases, the J end lost 6 bases, and 16 bases lay between the germline ends. There are 14 residues in the CDR3. The CDR3 DNA reads TGTGCCAGCAGTTCCTCCGGGACTCCGGCCGAGCAGTACTTC. Translating it yields CASSSSGTPAEQYF.

This clone was seen only a few times. The CDR3 reads CASSPKWPNTGELFF. The DNA of the CDR3 is TGTGCCAGTAGTCCCAAATGGCCGAACACCGGGGAGCTGTTTTTT. This chain uses TRBV19 with TRBJ2-2; D is ambiguous. Germline CDR1 is LNHDA and CDR2 is SQIVND (reference sequence). The ends were cut back, 5 bases at V and 0 bases at J, with 10 bases in the middle. The CDR3 runs to 15 residues.

The CDR3 bases are TGTGCCAGCAGTCCGGGCCCAAGTAACTATGGCTACACCTTC. It is translated as CASSPGPSNYGYTF. The V gene is TRBV6-4, the J gene TRBJ1-2, with D hard to call. V dropped 5 bases and J dropped 1 base, with 11 bases sitting between them. This CDR3 is built from 14 residues. The V gene's germline CDR1 is MRHNA and CDR2 SNTAGT.

The chain couples TRBV10-3 to TRBJ1-3; possible D gene TRBD1, 6 bases. CDR3 size: 19 residues. V was clipped by 6 bases and J by 0 bases, with 24 bases between them. The V gene's germline CDR1 is ENHRY and CDR2 SYGVKD. The CDR3 region has the DNA TGTGCCATCAGGCGGGGGCCCCCCGGGGGGATTGTCTCTGGAAACACCATATATTTT. This translates into CAIRRGPPGGIVSGNTIYF.

This clone was seen only a few times. The gene calls are TRBV30 and TRBJ1-3, with D possibly matching TRBD1 (5 bases). The CDR3 runs to 13 residues. The ends were cut back, 3 bases at V and 4 bases at J, with 10 bases in the middle. Germline CDR1 is GTSNPN and CDR2 is SVGIG (reference sequence). The CDR3: CAWSRAGGNTIYF. CDR3 DNA: TGTGCCTGGAGCAGGGCAGGGGGAAACACCATATATTTT.

The chain joins TRBV19 to TRBJ2-5, with 11 bases fitting TRBD2. The CDR3 is 16 amino acids. J gave up 4 bases and V 0 bases, and 4 bases lay outside the gene matches. The V gene's germline CDR1 is LNHDA and CDR2 SQIVND (reference sequence). The CDR3 loop reads CASSIETSGRAETQYF. The CDR3 DNA reads TGTGCCAGTAGTATAGAAACTAGCGGGAGAGCAGAGACCCAGTACTTC.

This clone has just one count. This chain joins TRBV4-2 and TRBJ2-7; D possibly corresponds to TRBD1 (6 bases). The CDR3 has 17 residues. Trimming took off 1 base at V and 4 bases at J, with 20 bases between the two ends. The germline V gene has CDR1 LGHNA and CDR2 YNFKEQ. For the CDR3, the DNA is TGTGCCAGCAGCCAAGTCGAGTGGCGTGACAGGCGGTACGAGCAGTACTTC. Its translation is CASSQVEWRDRRYEQYF.

The chain employs TRBV28 and TRBJ2-1, with D possibly TRBD2 on 5 matching bases. V was clipped by 5 bases and J by 3 bases, with 11 bases between them. This CDR3 has 14 residues. Germline CDR1 is MDHEN and CDR2 is SYDVKM. Here the CDR3 reads CASSPGIDYNEQFF. The CDR3 coding sequence is TGTGCCAGCAGTCCCGGGATCGACTACAATGAGCAGTTCTTC.

V usage is TRBV6-1 and J usage is TRBJ1-1; D possibly corresponds to TRBD1 (6 bases). The V gene's germline CDR1 is MNHNS and CDR2 SASEGT. The CDR3 runs to 13 residues. V dropped 6 bases and J dropped 4 bases, with 12 bases sitting between them. Here the CDR3 DNA reads TGTGCCAGCAGCACCAAACAGGGCACTGAAGCTTTCTTT. Its protein product is CASSTKQGTEAFF.

This clone appeared a single time. The chain carries TRBV24-1 and TRBJ1-2, with 7 bases fitting TRBD1. CDR3 length: 14 residues. Germline lookup yields CDR1 KGHDR and CDR2 SFDVKD. The V and J ends lost 3 bases and 6 bases, in that order; junction bases with no gene match: 6. The CDR3 sequence: CATSDPQTGNGYTF. The CDR3 region has the DNA TGTGCCACCAGTGATCCCCAGACAGGGAATGGCTACACCTTC.

The chain links TRBV13 to TRBJ1-1, with a tentative D call TRBD1 (5 bases). The germline V gene encodes CDR1 PRHDT and CDR2 FYEKMQ (reference sequence). The CDR3 is 14 amino acids. The V gene lost 5 bases and the J gene lost 2 bases, with 12 bases spanning the gap. CDR3 protein: CASSRYGANTEAFF. The CDR3 nucleotides read TGTGCCAGCAGCCGCTACGGGGCTAACACTGAAGCTTTCTTT.